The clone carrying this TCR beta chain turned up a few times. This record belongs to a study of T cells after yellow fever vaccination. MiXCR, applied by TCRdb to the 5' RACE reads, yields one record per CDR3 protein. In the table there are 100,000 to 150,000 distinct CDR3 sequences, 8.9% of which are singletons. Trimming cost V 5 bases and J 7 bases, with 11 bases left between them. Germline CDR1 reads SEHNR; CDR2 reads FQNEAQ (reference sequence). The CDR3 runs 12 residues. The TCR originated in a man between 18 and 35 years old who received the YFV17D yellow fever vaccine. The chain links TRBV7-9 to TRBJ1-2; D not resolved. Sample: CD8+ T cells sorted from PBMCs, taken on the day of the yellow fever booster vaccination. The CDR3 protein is CASSQTISGYTF. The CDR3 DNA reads TGTGCCAGCAGCCAAACAATCTCTGGCTACACCTTC.